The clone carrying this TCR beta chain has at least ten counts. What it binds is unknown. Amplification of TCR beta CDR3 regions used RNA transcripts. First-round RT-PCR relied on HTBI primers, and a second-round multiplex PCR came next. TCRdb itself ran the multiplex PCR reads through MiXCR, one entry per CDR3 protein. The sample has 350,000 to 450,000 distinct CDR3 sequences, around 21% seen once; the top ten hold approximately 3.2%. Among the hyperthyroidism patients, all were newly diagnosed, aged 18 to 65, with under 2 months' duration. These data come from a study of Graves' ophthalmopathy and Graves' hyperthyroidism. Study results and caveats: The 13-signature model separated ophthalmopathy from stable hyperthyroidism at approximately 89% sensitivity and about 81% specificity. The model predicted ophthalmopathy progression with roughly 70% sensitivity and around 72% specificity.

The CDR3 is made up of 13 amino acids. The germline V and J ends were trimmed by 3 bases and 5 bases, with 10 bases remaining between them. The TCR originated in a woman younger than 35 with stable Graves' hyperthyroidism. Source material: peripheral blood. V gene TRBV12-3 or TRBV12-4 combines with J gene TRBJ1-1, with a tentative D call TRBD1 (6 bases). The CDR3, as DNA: TGTGCCAGCAGTTTCTCAGGGGCTACTGAAGCTTTCTTT. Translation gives CASSFSGATEAFF.